The 19 T cell receptor beta chains given below trace back to one sample, sequenced in a study of radiation and T cells in renal cell carcinoma. Method: immunoSEQ multiplex PCR; TCRdb's copy keeps in-frame clones and lacks some. The sample holds approximately 79,000 clones; about four fifths are singletons and the top ten take roughly 6.3%. The time point denotes: blood 2 weeks post-SBRT. Treatment here: 15 Gy SBRT to primary tumor, nephrectomy 4 weeks later. The sequenced sample was blood, obtained from a patient whose treatment included radiotherapy and nephrectomy. Receptor source: a man aged 55 to 70 with renal cell carcinoma.

This clone is medium-sized within its sample. The chain employs TRBV5-1 and TRBJ1-2, with D possibly TRBD1 on 6 matching bases. The germline V and J ends were trimmed by 0 bases and 8 bases, with 11 bases remaining between them. Germline CDR1 SGHRS, CDR2 YFSETQ. CDR3 length equals 13 residues. CDR3 DNA: TGCGCCAGCAGCTTGGCAGGGGTAGGCGGCTACACCTTC. Its translation is CASSLAGVGGYTF.

This chain uses TRBV5-1 with TRBJ2-1, with 11 bases lining up with TRBD2. Germline lookup yields CDR1 SGHRS and CDR2 YFSETQ. V lost 2 bases and J lost 9; bases outside the gene matches: 13. The CDR3 extends over 17 amino acids. The CDR3 DNA is TGCGCCAGCAGCTTCCCAACTAGCGGGAGTGGTGGGGGTGAGCAGTTCTTC. Amino acid sequence: CASSFPTSGSGGGEQFF.

V is TRBV30 and J is TRBJ2-1; 8 bases are a match to TRBD2. The CDR3 has 14 amino acids. J gave up 6 bases and V 4 bases, and 8 bases lay outside the gene matches. Germline V CDR1 and CDR2: GTSNPN, SVGIG (reference sequence). This chain's CDR3 is CAWTAGRAVNEQFF. In DNA form, the CDR3 reads TGTGCCTGGACGGCCGGGAGGGCCGTCAATGAGCAGTTCTTC.

The CDR3: CASNRRASYEQYF. CDR3 coding DNA: TGTGCCAGCAACAGGAGGGCCTCCTACGAGCAGTACTTC. The chain couples TRBV6-5 to TRBJ2-5, with a tentative D call TRBD2 (6 bases). The J call could be wrong; TRBJ2-7 is a better fit for the DNA end. The germline V gene encodes CDR1 MNHEY and CDR2 SVGAGI. The CDR3 spans 13 residues.

This clone was recorded only once. The genes are TRBV9 and TRBJ2-3; tentative D call: TRBD1 (6 bases). Per the germline V gene, CDR1 is SGDLS and CDR2 is YYNGEE. The germline V and J ends were trimmed by 4 bases and 1 base, with 10 bases remaining between them. This CDR3 spans 14 amino acids. CDR3 nucleotide sequence: TGTGCCAGCAGCATACGGACAGGCACAGATACGCAGTATTTT. Its translation is CASSIRTGTDTQYF.

The genes are TRBV15 and TRBJ2-1, with D possibly matching TRBD1 (5 bases). Germline V CDR1 and CDR2: LNHNV, YYDKDF (reference sequence). The CDR3 totals 17 residues. V was trimmed by 0 bases and J by 0 bases, leaving 12 bases between them. This CDR3 reads CATSRDGAVLSYNEQFF. CDR3 DNA: TGTGCCACCAGCAGAGATGGGGCGGTTCTCTCCTACAATGAGCAGTTCTTC.

V usage is TRBV6-5 and J usage is TRBJ2-3; TRBD2 is a possible D gene (5 bases). The CDR3 is 13 amino acids. The V gene's germline CDR1 is MNHEY and CDR2 SVGAGI. Trimming left V 2 bases short and J 5 bases short, with 8 bases between. The CDR3 region is CASSYRRRDTQYF. The CDR3 coding sequence is TGTGCCAGCAGTTACCGGAGGAGAGATACGCAGTATTTT.

The chain is built from TRBV4-2 and TRBJ2-1; no clear D gene. Germline assignment: CDR1 LGHNA and CDR2 YNFKEQ. The V end was cut by 0 bases, the J end by 0 bases, with 6 bases between. The CDR3 is 15 amino acids. The CDR3 sequence is CASSQDRSSYNEQFF. The CDR3 region has the DNA TGTGCCAGCAGCCAAGACAGGAGCTCCTACAATGAGCAGTTCTTC.

V gene TRBV6-6 combines with J gene TRBJ2-5; 7 nucleotides line up with TRBD1. Unmatched junction bases numbered 10, after V lost 8 bases and J lost 1 base. This CDR3 spans 15 amino acids. Germline V gene data show CDR1 as MNHNY and CDR2 as SVGAGI (reference sequence). The chain's CDR3 is CASEGRGQGQETQYF. The CDR3 DNA is TGTGCCAGCGAGGGTAGGGGGCAGGGCCAAGAGACCCAGTACTTC.

This sequence joins TRBV9 and TRBJ2-2, with TRBD1 matching over 9 bases. From germline, CDR1 is SGDLS and CDR2 YYNGEE. The V segment lost 3 bases and the J segment 3 bases; nucleotides outside the gene matches: 6. The length of the CDR3 is 16 residues. This CDR3 reads CASSDSGTGYTGELFF. In DNA, the CDR3 is TGTGCCAGCAGCGACTCCGGGACAGGGTACACCGGGGAGCTGTTTTTT.

This chain joins TRBV4-1 and TRBJ2-4; D gene uncertain. Trimming took off 1 base at V and 4 bases at J, with 5 bases between the two ends. Germline V gene lookup returns CDR1 MGHRA and CDR2 YSYEKL. This CDR3 spans 13 amino acids. The CDR3 spells CASSQGSKNIQYF. The CDR3 coding sequence is TGCGCCAGCAGCCAAGGCAGTAAAAACATTCAGTACTTC.

The V gene is TRBV20-1, the J gene TRBJ2-5; no firm D call. V was cut by 3 bases and J by 2 bases, with 4 bases left in between. Per the germline V gene, CDR1 is DFQATT and CDR2 is SNEGSKA (reference sequence). There are 11 residues in the CDR3. CDR3 sequence: CSASHQETQYF. Here the CDR3 DNA reads TGCAGTGCTAGTCATCAAGAGACCCAGTACTTC.

The chain carries TRBV7-9 and TRBJ2-3, with TRBD2 identical over 7 bases. The CDR3 runs to 15 residues. V was clipped by 2 bases and J by 3 bases; unmatched bases: 5. Germline V gene data show CDR1 as SEHNR and CDR2 as FQNEAQ (reference sequence). The CDR3 spells CASSLSGGRTDTQYF. CDR3 coding DNA: TGTGCCAGCAGCTTATCGGGCGGGAGAACAGATACGCAGTATTTT.

The chain employs TRBV11-1 and TRBJ2-5, with 9 bases matching TRBD2. The CDR3 runs 14 residues. Germline CDR1 is SGHAT and CDR2 is FQDESV (reference sequence). Trimming cost V 6 bases and J 5 bases; bases outside gene matches: 7. DNA of the CDR3: TGTGCCAGCAGTTTTAGCGGGAGAATGGAGACCCAGTACTTC. This sequence encodes CASSFSGRMETQYF.

The chain employs TRBV27 and TRBJ2-3, with D possibly matching TRBD2 (6 bases). This CDR3 has 16 residues. CDR1 is MNHEY, CDR2 SMNVEV, per germline (reference sequence). V gave up 4 bases and J gave up 0 bases, with 14 bases separating them. In DNA, the CDR3 is TGTGCCAGCAGTTCCCCCCACAGCGGGAGCACAGATACGCAGTATTTT. It specifies CASSSPHSGSTDTQYF.

The chain uses TRBV10-3 and TRBJ2-1; D is possibly TRBD1 (7 bases). Trimming stripped 7 bases from V and 9 bases from J, with 16 bases between. The CDR3 has 13 amino acids. CDR1 is ENHRY and CDR2 is SYGVKD in the germline V gene. CDR3 in DNA: TGTGCCATCAATTACTCAGGGGGAGGTGAGCAGTTCTTC. It is translated as CAINYSGGGEQFF.

The chain has TRBV30 and TRBJ2-5; no definite D call. CDR1 is GTSNPN, CDR2 SVGIG, per germline (reference sequence). Trimming stripped 5 bases from V and 5 bases from J, with 12 bases between. The CDR3 loop spans 12 amino acids. The CDR3 DNA sequence: TGTGCCTGGTCCATACACCGGGAGACCCAGTACTTC. Translated, it gives CAWSIHRETQYF.

This rearrangement joins TRBV6-4 to TRBJ2-7; D call uncertain. The CDR3 runs 14 residues. Trimming shortened V by 6 bases and J by 2 bases, and 14 bases separated the two germline ends. Germline loops: CDR1 MRHNA, CDR2 SNTAGT. As DNA, the CDR3 is TGTGCCAGCAGCGCCTCGGCCGGAGCCTACGAGCAGTACTTC. Translating it yields CASSASAGAYEQYF.

The genes are TRBV30 and TRBJ2-7; D gene ambiguous. Germline assignment: CDR1 GTSNPN and CDR2 SVGIG (reference sequence). V was cut by 8 bases and J by 5 bases, with 4 bases left in between. CDR3 length: 8 amino acids. The CDR3 DNA reads as TGTGCCCTGGACGAGCAGTACTTC. Translated, it gives CALDEQYF.